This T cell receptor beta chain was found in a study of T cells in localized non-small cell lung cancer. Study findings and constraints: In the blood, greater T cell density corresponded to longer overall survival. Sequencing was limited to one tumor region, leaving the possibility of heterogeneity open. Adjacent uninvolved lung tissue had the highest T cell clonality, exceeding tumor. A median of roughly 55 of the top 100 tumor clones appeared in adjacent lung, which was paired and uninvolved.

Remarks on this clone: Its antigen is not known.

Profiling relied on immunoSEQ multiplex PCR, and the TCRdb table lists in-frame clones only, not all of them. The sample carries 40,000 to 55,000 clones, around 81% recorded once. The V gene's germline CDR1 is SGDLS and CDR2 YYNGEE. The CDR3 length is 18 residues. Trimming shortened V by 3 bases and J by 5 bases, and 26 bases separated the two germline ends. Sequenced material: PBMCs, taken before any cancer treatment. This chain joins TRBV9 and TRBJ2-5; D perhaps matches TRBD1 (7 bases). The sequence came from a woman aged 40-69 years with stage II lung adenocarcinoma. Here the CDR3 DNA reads TGTGCCAGCAGCGACCAGGGACGACAGGGACTCCCCACGGAGACCCAGTACTTC. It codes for CASSDQGRQGLPTETQYF.